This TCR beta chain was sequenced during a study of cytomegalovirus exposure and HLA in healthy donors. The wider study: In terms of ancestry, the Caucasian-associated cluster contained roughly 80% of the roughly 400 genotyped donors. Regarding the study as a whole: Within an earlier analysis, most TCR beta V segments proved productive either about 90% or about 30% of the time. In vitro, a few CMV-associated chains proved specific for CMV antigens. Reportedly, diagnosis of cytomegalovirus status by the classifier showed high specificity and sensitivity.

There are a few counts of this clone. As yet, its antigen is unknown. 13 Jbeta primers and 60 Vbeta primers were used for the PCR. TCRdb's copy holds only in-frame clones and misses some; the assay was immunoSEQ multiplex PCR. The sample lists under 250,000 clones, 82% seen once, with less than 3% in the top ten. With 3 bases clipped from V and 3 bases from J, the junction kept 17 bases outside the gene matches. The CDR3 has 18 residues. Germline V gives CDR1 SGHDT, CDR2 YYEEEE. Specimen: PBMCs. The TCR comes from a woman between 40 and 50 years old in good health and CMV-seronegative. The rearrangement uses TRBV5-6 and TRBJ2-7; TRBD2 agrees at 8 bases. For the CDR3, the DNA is TGTGCCAGCAGCTGGAGGGCCGAGCGGGGGAAGAGTCTCTACGAGCAGTACTTC. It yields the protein CASSWRAERGKSLYEQYF.